Here is one T cell receptor (beta chain) with its context. Its antigen is not known. This sample was taken from a study of shared clonotypes between healthy human individuals. Turning to the study itself: The composition of the donors was two women and three men aged 18 to 49. The study used three CD4 naive, three CD4 memory, two CD8 naive and one CD8 memory plate per donor. General study points: Incompleteness in sorted-subset sequencing, despite large depth, was shown by rarefaction.

Germline-derived CDR1 and CDR2 are MNHEY and SVGAGI. Trimming cost V 6 bases and J 10 bases, with 13 bases left between them. The CDR3 is made up of 12 amino acids. As originally analysed: Junction-only sequences without quality scores came from ImmunoSEQ, so filtering differed. Produced via immunoSEQ multiplex PCR; TCRdb's table is partial and in-frame only. Clonal size and the V and J genes are those of that table, whereas D and trimming came from the DNA. The repertoire includes over 850,000 clones, 75% to 80% of them detected once, and approximately 0.5% sits in the top ten. This rearrangement joins TRBV6-5 to TRBJ2-1; possible D gene TRBD1, 6 bases. Sequencing input: memory CD4+ T cells from PBMCs. Subset defined: CD45RA-negative fraction. The sequence came from a man younger than 35 in good health. Some clones in this sample may be carry-over from other donors' samples. CDR3 nucleotide sequence: TGTGCCAGCAGCAAACAGGGCAACGAGCAGTTCTTC. This codes for CASSKQGNEQFF.